Each of the 28 T cell receptor beta chains below was sequenced from the same sample in a study of monozygotic twins with inflammatory bowel disease. TCRdb reprocessed the 5' RACE reads and keeps a single row for each CDR3 protein, giving no DNA. The sample includes 440,000 or so distinct CDR3 sequences. Sequencing was carried out using blood. The receptors shown here come from a human donor with ulcerative colitis or Crohn's disease, or a healthy co-twin of an affected twin (not recorded which).

This chain links TRBV28 with TRBJ2-1; TCRdb's D call, TRBD1, is unchecked because there is no DNA. Germline assignment: CDR1 MDHEN and CDR2 SYDVKM. This CDR3 has 14 amino acids. CDR3 in amino acids: CASRPSRQGNEQFF.

The chain has TRBV5-5 and TRBJ2-3; TCRdb lists TRBD1, though no DNA is available to test this call. CDR3 length: 15 amino acids. Germline values: CDR1 SGHKS, CDR2 YYEKEE (reference sequence). The CDR3 reads CASSLRAGRTDTQYF. Together with reference TRBV5-5 and TRBJ2-3, the CDR3 gives the full variable domain: DAGVTQSPTHLIKTRGQQVTLRCSPISGHKSVSWYQQVLGQGPQFIFQYYEKEERGRGNFPDRFSARQFPNYSSELNVNALLLGDSALYLCASSLRAGRTDTQYFGPGTRLTVL.

The chain couples TRBV19 to TRBJ2-5; TCRdb indicates TRBD1, and absent DNA this call remains unverified. This CDR3 contains 13 residues. Germline CDR1 LNHDA, CDR2 SQIVND (reference sequence). The CDR3 region is CASSHRGLETQYF.

The rearrangement uses TRBV20-1 and TRBJ2-3; the D call from TCRdb, TRBD1, cannot be confirmed without DNA. Germline CDR1 and CDR2: DFQATT and SNEGSKA (reference sequence). This CDR3 has 15 amino acids. CDR3 in amino acids: CSASISGGAMDTQYF.

J is TRBJ1-2 and V is TRBV7-2; without DNA, the TCRdb call of TRBD1 cannot be checked. The CDR3 consists of 13 residues. Germline V gives CDR1 SGHTA, CDR2 FQGNSA. CDR3 residues: CATPQPLTGGYTF.

The chain recombines TRBV28 with TRBJ2-7; TCRdb proposes TRBD2, but this gene call is untestable without DNA. Germline CDR1 and CDR2: MDHEN and SYDVKM. The CDR3 extends over 14 amino acids. The chain's CDR3 is CASNVPGLSYEQYF. Full variable domain (remainder filled in from reference TRBV28 and TRBJ2-7): DVKVTQSSRYLVKRTGEKVFLECVQDMDHENMFWYRQDPGLGLRLIYFSYDVKMKEKGDIPEGYSVSREKKERFSLILESASTNQTSMYLCASNVPGLSYEQYFGPGTRLTVT.

This chain links TRBV12-2 with TRBJ2-5; TCRdb's assignment of TRBD1 cannot be checked, as there is no DNA. TRBV12-2 is reported as a pseudogene. The CDR3 is 17 amino acids. The CDR3 loop reads CASRSPFGTGFKGAQYF.

V usage is TRBV5-1 and J usage is TRBJ1-2. The CDR3 is made up of 15 amino acids. Germline assignment: CDR1 SGHRS and CDR2 YFSETQ. The CDR3: CASSLWEGSIYGYTF.

This chain uses TRBV4-1 with TRBJ2-7; TCRdb designates TRBD1, a call that cannot be tested without DNA. The CDR3 spans 15 residues. Germline V CDR1 and CDR2: MGHRA, YSYEKL. This chain's CDR3 is CASSQGQGAGYEQYF.

V gene TRBV12-3 or TRBV12-4 combines with J gene TRBJ1-1. The CDR3 totals 13 residues. The CDR3 reads CASSLWDNTEAFF.

The V gene is TRBV20-1, the J gene TRBJ1-6. Per the germline V gene, CDR1 is DFQATT and CDR2 is SNEGSKA (reference sequence). The CDR3 sequence is 15 residues long. The CDR3 is CSAEKRSSYNSPLHF.

This chain uses TRBV29-1 with TRBJ2-3; TCRdb selects TRBD1, and the lack of DNA leaves this call unchecked. Germline V gene sequence: CDR1 SQVTM, CDR2 ANQGSEA. CDR3 length: 12 residues. The CDR3 loop reads CSVARMADTQYF.

The CDR3 sequence is CASSGPTSGRRPGELFF. The chain links TRBV5-1 to TRBJ2-2; without DNA, the TCRdb call of TRBD2 cannot be checked. Germline-derived CDR1 and CDR2 are SGHRS and YFSETQ. CDR3 length: 17 amino acids.

The V and J genes are TRBV28 and TRBJ2-7. Per the germline V gene, CDR1 is MDHEN and CDR2 is SYDVKM. CDR3 length: 14 amino acids. This chain's CDR3 is CASSLTRTVYEQYF.

The chain employs TRBV6-5 and TRBJ2-1; TCRdb selects TRBD1, and the lack of DNA leaves this call unchecked. Germline V gene lookup returns CDR1 MNHEY and CDR2 SVGAGI. This CDR3 has 13 residues. Here the CDR3 reads CASSYGPGNEQFF.

The chain uses TRBV7-3 and TRBJ2-1; the D call from TCRdb, TRBD2, cannot be confirmed without DNA. The CDR3 loop spans 15 amino acids. The germline V gene encodes CDR1 SGHTA and CDR2 FQGTGA. The CDR3 loop reads CASSLTGTSGKKQFF.

The V gene is TRBV29-1, the J gene TRBJ1-3; TCRdb's D call of TRBD1 is untestable without DNA. This CDR3 spans 13 amino acids. CDR1 SQVTM and CDR2 ANQGSEA come from the germline V gene. CDR3 region: CSVRDRGANTIYF.

The chain is built from TRBV7-2 and TRBJ2-2. The CDR3 is 13 residues long. Looked up from germline, CDR1 is SGHTA and CDR2 is FQGNSA. CDR3 amino acids: CASSLARTGELFF.

The gene calls are TRBV3-1 and TRBJ2-1; TCRdb's assignment of TRBD1 cannot be checked, as there is no DNA. This CDR3 spans 16 amino acids. Per germline, CDR1 LGHDT and CDR2 YNNKEL (reference sequence). CDR3 sequence reads: CASSKSTGSSYNEQFF.

This chain's CDR3 is CASSQEGVGSADTQYF. The chain employs TRBV4-3 and TRBJ2-3. Germline V gives CDR1 LGHNA, CDR2 YSLEER. The CDR3 covers 16 residues.

V gene TRBV6-5 combines with J gene TRBJ1-1. The CDR3 totals 13 residues. In germline, CDR1 is MNHEY, CDR2 SVGAGI. CDR3: CASSLGPRAEAFF.

V gene TRBV28 combines with J gene TRBJ1-3. Germline lookup yields CDR1 MDHEN and CDR2 SYDVKM. The CDR3 totals 15 residues. CDR3 in amino acids: CASMGGTFSGNTIYF.

This chain links TRBV3-1 with TRBJ2-7; TCRdb indicates TRBD2, and absent DNA this call remains unverified. The CDR3 spans 15 residues. The germline gives CDR1 LGHDT, CDR2 YNNKEL (reference sequence). The CDR3: CASSGGSSSSYEQYF.

The J gene is TRBJ2-7, the V gene TRBV28. This CDR3 comprises 15 residues. Germline CDR1 reads MDHEN; CDR2 reads SYDVKM. The CDR3 is CASCRTKISSYEQYF.

This chain joins TRBV27 and TRBJ2-5; checking the TCRdb D call of TRBD1 is not possible without DNA. The germline V gene has CDR1 MNHEY and CDR2 SMNVEV (reference sequence). The CDR3 has 15 amino acids. Here the CDR3 reads CASSLSGAVGETQYF.

The rearrangement links TRBV29-1 to TRBJ2-1. The CDR3 runs 13 residues. CDR1 SQVTM and CDR2 ANQGSEA come from the germline V gene. CDR3: CSVPSKSYNEQFF.

The genes are TRBV20-1 and TRBJ1-6; TCRdb picks TRBD1, but there is no DNA to check that call. This CDR3 comprises 15 residues. In germline, CDR1 is DFQATT, CDR2 SNEGSKA (reference sequence). Here the CDR3 reads CSARAGGHYNSPLHF.

CDR3 region: CAGVQSTDTQYF. The chain has TRBV5-4 and TRBJ2-3. Germline V gives CDR1 SGHNT, CDR2 YYREEE (reference sequence). This CDR3 is built from 12 residues.